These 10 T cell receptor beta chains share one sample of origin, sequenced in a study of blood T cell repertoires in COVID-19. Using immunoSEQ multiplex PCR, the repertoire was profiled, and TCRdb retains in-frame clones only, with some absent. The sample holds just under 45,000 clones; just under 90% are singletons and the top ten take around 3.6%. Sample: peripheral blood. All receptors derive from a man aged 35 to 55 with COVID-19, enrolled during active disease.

The CDR3 protein is CASSFSRRRGLHYGYTF. Here the CDR3 DNA reads TGTGCCAGCAGTTTTTCCCGCCGCAGGGGGCTTCACTATGGCTACACCTTC. The genes are TRBV28 and TRBJ1-2; TRBD1 matches 8 bases. Trimming took 3 bases from V and 3 from J; bases not matched to a gene: 12. The CDR3 runs 17 residues. Germline lookup yields CDR1 MDHEN and CDR2 SYDVKM.

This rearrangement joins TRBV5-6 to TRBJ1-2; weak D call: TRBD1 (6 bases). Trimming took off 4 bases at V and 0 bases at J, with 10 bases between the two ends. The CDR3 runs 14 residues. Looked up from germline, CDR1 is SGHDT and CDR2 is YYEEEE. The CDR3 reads CASSADSSNYGYTF. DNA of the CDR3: TGTGCCAGCAGCGCGGACAGCTCTAACTATGGCTACACCTTC. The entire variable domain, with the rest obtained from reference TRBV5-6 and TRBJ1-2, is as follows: DAGVTQSPTHLIKTRGQQVTLRCSPKSGHDTVSWYQQALGQGPQFIFQYYEEEERQRGNFPDRFSGHQFPNYSSELNVNALLLGDSALYLCASSADSSNYGYTFGSGTRLTVV.

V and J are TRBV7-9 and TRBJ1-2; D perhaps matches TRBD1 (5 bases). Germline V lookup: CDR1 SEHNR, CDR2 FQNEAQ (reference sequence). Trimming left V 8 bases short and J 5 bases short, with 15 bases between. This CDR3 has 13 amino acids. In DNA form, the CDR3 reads TGTGCCAGCGGGGTAGGGGCTGCTTATGGCTACACCTTC. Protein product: CASGVGAAYGYTF.

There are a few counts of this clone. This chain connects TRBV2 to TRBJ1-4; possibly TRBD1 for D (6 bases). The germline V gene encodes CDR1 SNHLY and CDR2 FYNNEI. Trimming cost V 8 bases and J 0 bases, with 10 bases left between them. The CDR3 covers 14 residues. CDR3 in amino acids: CASEGGATNEKLFF. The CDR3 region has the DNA TGTGCCAGCGAAGGGGGGGCAACTAATGAAAAACTGTTTTTT.

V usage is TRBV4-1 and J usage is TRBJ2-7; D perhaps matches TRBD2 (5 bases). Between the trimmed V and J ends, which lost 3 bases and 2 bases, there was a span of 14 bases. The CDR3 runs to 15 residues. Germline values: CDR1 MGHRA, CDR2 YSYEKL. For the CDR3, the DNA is TGCGCCAGCAGCCATACCCCCCTAGCTACCTACGAGCAGTACTTC. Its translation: CASSHTPLATYEQYF.

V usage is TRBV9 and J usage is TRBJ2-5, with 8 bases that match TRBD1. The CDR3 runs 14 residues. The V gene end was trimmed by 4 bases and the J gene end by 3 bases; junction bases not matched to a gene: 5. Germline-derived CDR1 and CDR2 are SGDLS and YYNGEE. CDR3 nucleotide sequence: TGTGCCAGCAGCCCAGGACAGGGTAAAGAGACCCAGTACTTC. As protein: CASSPGQGKETQYF.

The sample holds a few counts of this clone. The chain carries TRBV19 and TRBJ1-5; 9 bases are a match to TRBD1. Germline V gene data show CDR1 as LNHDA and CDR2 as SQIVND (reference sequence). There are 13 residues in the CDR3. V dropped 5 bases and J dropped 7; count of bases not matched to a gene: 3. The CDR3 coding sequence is TGTGCCAGTAGTGGGGACAGGGTCCAGCCCCAGCATTTT. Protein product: CASSGDRVQPQHF.

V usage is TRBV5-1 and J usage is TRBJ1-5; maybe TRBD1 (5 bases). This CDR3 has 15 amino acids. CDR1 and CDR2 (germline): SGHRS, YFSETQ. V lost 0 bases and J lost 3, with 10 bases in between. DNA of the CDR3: TGCGCCAGCAGCTTGGGGGGACTGCCCAATCAGCCCCAGCATTTT. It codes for CASSLGGLPNQPQHF.

CDR3: CASSLPYSNQPQHF. In DNA, the CDR3 is TGTGCCAGCAGTTTGCCCTATAGCAATCAGCCCCAGCATTTT. The chain joins TRBV28 to TRBJ1-5; D gene ambiguous. V lost 3 bases to trimming and J lost 0 bases, with 6 bases between them. The germline V gene encodes CDR1 MDHEN and CDR2 SYDVKM. The CDR3 covers 14 residues.

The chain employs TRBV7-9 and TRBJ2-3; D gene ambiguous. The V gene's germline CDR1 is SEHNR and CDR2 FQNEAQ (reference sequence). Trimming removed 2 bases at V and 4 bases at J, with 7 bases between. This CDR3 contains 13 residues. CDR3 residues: CASSLMASDTQYF. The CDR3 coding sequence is TGTGCCAGCAGCTTAATGGCATCAGATACGCAGTATTTT.